Listed here are 23 T cell receptor beta chains from one sample, sequenced in a study of control samples from healthy donors and cancer patients. Some clones are missing from TCRdb's copy, which holds only in-frame ones; the method was immunoSEQ multiplex PCR. The sample consists of 150,000 or so clones, around nine tenths of them appearing once. Sequenced material: blood. The receptors come from a man between 25 and 39 years old in good health.

The V and J genes are TRBV9 and TRBJ1-4, with no clear D. CDR1 is SGDLS, CDR2 YYNGEE, per germline. Trimming pared 2 bases from V and 7 bases from J, leaving 18 bases between. This CDR3 is built from 16 residues. DNA of the CDR3: TGTGCCAGCAGCGTCACCGTCACCCCTAACCGTGAAAAACTGTTTTTT. Translated, it gives CASSVTVTPNREKLFF. Combining the CDR3 with reference TRBV9 and TRBJ1-4 gives the whole variable domain DSGVTQTPKHLITATGQRVTLRCSPRSGDLSVYWYQQSLDQGLQFLIQYYNGEERAKGNILERFSAQQFPDLHSELNLSSLELGDSALYFCASSVTVTPNREKLFFGSGTQLSVL.

This rearrangement joins TRBV7-3 to TRBJ2-7; D perhaps matches TRBD1 (6 bases). The CDR3 loop spans 12 amino acids. Germline lookup yields CDR1 SGHTA and CDR2 FQGTGA. V was shortened by 5 bases and J by 5 bases, with 10 bases between the two germline ends. CDR3 loop: CASSVRGHEQYF. CDR3 in DNA: TGTGCCAGCAGCGTCAGGGGCCACGAGCAGTACTTC.

Points on this clone: The same CDR3 can be traced to other DNA sequences in this sample. The V gene is TRBV7-2, the J gene TRBJ2-3; D gene uncertain. The germline V and J ends were trimmed by 3 bases and 0 bases, with 10 bases remaining between them. CDR1 and CDR2 (germline): SGHTA, FQGNSA. The CDR3 sequence is 15 residues long. The CDR3 DNA sequence: TGTGCCAGCAGCTTTCAAGGTGTTAGCACAGATACGCAGTATTTT. It yields the protein CASSFQGVSTDTQYF.

The chain links TRBV24-1 to TRBJ1-1, with a weak D call TRBD1 (5 bases). This CDR3 spans 13 amino acids. CDR1 and CDR2 (germline): KGHDR, SFDVKD. V lost 3 bases to trimming and J lost 3 bases, with 7 bases between them. The CDR3 protein is CATSDGTYTEAFF. The DNA of the CDR3 is TGTGCCACCAGTGATGGGACGTACACTGAAGCTTTCTTT.

V and J are TRBV7-9 and TRBJ2-3; a possible D gene is TRBD1 (5 bases). Trimming took off 2 bases at V and 4 bases at J, with 16 bases between the two ends. Germline-derived CDR1 and CDR2 are SEHNR and FQNEAQ (reference sequence). The CDR3 sequence is 16 residues long. The DNA of the CDR3 is TGTGCCAGCAGCTTACCATTCGGACATGTCGCAGATACGCAGTATTTT. Its protein is CASSLPFGHVADTQYF.

Concerning this clone itself: With a much larger clone just one base away, this may be a read error. The rearrangement links TRBV11-2 to TRBJ2-5, with TRBD2 matching 16 bases. The CDR3 sequence is 17 residues long. With V trimmed by 5 bases and J by 2 bases, 5 bases remained unmatched. CDR1 and CDR2 from the germline V gene are SGHAT and FQNNGV. CDR3 protein: CASSPGTSGGGQETQYF. The CDR3 DNA is TGTGCCAGCAGCCCCGGGACTAGCGGGGGGGGACAAGAGACCCAGTACTTC.

Only a few counts were recorded for this clone. The V gene is TRBV12-3 or TRBV12-4, the J gene TRBJ2-7, with TRBD2 matching over 7 bases. V trimming: 5 bases; J trimming: 4 bases; junction bases outside the gene matches: 5. The CDR3 sequence is 13 residues long. This chain's CDR3 is CASSLRTRYEQYF. The DNA of the CDR3 is TGTGCCAGCAGTCTCCGGACTAGATACGAGCAGTACTTC.

Turning to this clone: The junction differs from germline at one of its ends, possibly a read error. V and J are TRBV28 and TRBJ1-5, with D maybe TRBD1 (5 bases). CDR1 is MDHEN, CDR2 SYDVKM, per germline. The CDR3 spans 13 residues. The CDR3 loop is CASSIWQGKSQHF. In nucleotides, the CDR3 is TGTGCCAGCAGTATATGGCAGGGTAAGTCCCAGCATTTT.

This clone was detected a few times. The rearrangement uses TRBV7-2 and TRBJ2-1; 11 bases are shared with TRBD2. V lost 2 bases to trimming and J lost 7 bases; unmatched junction nucleotides: 10. Per the germline V gene, CDR1 is SGHTA and CDR2 is FQGNSA. The CDR3 is 17 amino acids. The CDR3 sequence is CASSLRGSGRAANEQFF. As DNA, the CDR3 is TGTGCCAGCAGCTTAAGGGGTAGCGGGAGGGCCGCAAATGAGCAGTTCTTC.

This chain uses TRBV10-3 with TRBJ1-1; no firm D call. Germline loops: CDR1 ENHRY, CDR2 SYGVKD. The CDR3 runs 11 residues. Deletions cut 7 bases from V and 5 bases from J, with 8 bases between. The CDR3 is CAITGGTEAFF. The CDR3 region has the DNA TGTGCCATCACCGGAGGTACTGAAGCTTTCTTT.

This clone was picked up a small number of times. The chain has TRBV9 and TRBJ2-2; weak D call: TRBD2 (6 bases). Trimming took off 0 bases at V and 5 bases at J, with 11 bases between the two ends. This CDR3 has 15 amino acids. In germline, CDR1 is SGDLS, CDR2 YYNGEE. The CDR3 spells CASSVGDSGTGELFF. The CDR3 nucleotides read TGTGCCAGCAGCGTAGGAGACAGCGGGACCGGGGAGCTGTTTTTT. Together with reference TRBV9 and TRBJ2-2, the CDR3 gives the full variable domain: DSGVTQTPKHLITATGQRVTLRCSPRSGDLSVYWYQQSLDQGLQFLIQYYNGEERAKGNILERFSAQQFPDLHSELNLSSLELGDSALYFCASSVGDSGTGELFFGEGSRLTVL.

Only a few counts were recorded for this clone. The chain carries TRBV24-1 and TRBJ2-2, with D perhaps TRBD2 (5 bases). The ends were cut back, 2 bases at V and 9 bases at J, with 15 bases in the middle. CDR1 and CDR2 from the germline V gene are KGHDR and SFDVKD. The length of the CDR3 is 15 residues. The CDR3: CATSDSSSLRRELFF. CDR3 DNA: TGTGCCACCAGTGATTCGTCTAGCTTGAGGAGGGAGCTGTTTTTT.

The CDR3 spells CASSPGQGISAKVEKLFF. CDR3 sequence (DNA): TGTGCCAGCAGCCCGGGACAGGGTATTTCGGCTAAGGTTGAAAAACTGTTTTTT. This sequence joins TRBV28 and TRBJ1-4; 9 bases map to TRBD1. V trimming: 6 bases; J trimming: 7 bases; junction bases outside the gene matches: 18. Germline assignment: CDR1 MDHEN and CDR2 SYDVKM. The CDR3 totals 18 residues.

The chain joins TRBV29-1 to TRBJ1-1; D ambiguous. The V gene's germline CDR1 is SQVTM and CDR2 ANQGSEA. The CDR3 length is 12 residues. The V end lost 7 bases, the J end lost 1 base, and 10 bases lay between the germline ends. CDR3 nucleotides: TGCAGCGCCTCCAGAGCGAACACTGAAGCTTTCTTT. As protein: CSASRANTEAFF.

Concerning this clone itself: One junction end disagrees with the germline gene, perhaps due to a read error. The chain recombines TRBV4-3 with TRBJ1-5; maybe TRBD1 (5 bases). CDR3 length: 14 residues. Per germline, CDR1 LGHNA and CDR2 YSLEER. The CDR3 sequence: CASSQGEGFQPQHF. CDR3 nucleotide sequence: TGCGCCAGCAGTCAAGGGGAAGGGTTTCAGCCCCAGCATTTT.

The chain is built from TRBV2 and TRBJ2-7, with D perhaps TRBD2 (6 bases). Germline lookup yields CDR1 SNHLY and CDR2 FYNNEI. V lost 5 bases and J 0 bases, leaving 11 bases between the germline ends. This CDR3 is built from 14 residues. CDR3 in DNA: TGTGCCAGCAGTCGGGCGGGACCCTCCTACGAGCAGTACTTC. It specifies CASSRAGPSYEQYF. Variable domain in full (rest from reference TRBV2 and TRBJ2-7): EPEVTQTPSHQVTQMGQEVILRCVPISNHLYFYWYRQILGQKVEFLVSFYNNEISEKSEIFDDQFSVERPDGSNFTLKIRSTKLEDSAMYFCASSRAGPSYEQYFGPGTRLTVT.

The chain is built from TRBV9 and TRBJ2-1, with 7 nucleotides matching TRBD1. This CDR3 has 16 amino acids. The junction had 7 bases not matched to a gene; V was cut back by 0 bases and J by 4 bases. Germline CDR1 SGDLS, CDR2 YYNGEE. The CDR3 DNA reads as TGTGCCAGCAGCGTAGAAGCTGGGACAGCTTACAATGAGCAGTTCTTC. Protein sequence: CASSVEAGTAYNEQFF.

V and J are TRBV11-1 and TRBJ1-2; possibly TRBD1 for D (6 bases). The CDR3 consists of 13 residues. The V end lost 2 bases, the J end lost 4 bases, and 8 bases lay between the germline ends. Germline V CDR1 and CDR2: SGHAT, FQDESV (reference sequence). The CDR3 sequence is CASSLRDTYGYTF. CDR3 nucleotide sequence: TGTGCCAGCAGCTTAAGGGACACCTATGGCTACACCTTC.

The rearrangement links TRBV9 to TRBJ2-5, with TRBD2 identical over 8 bases. CDR1 SGDLS and CDR2 YYNGEE come from the germline V gene. The CDR3 is 14 amino acids. J was trimmed by 5 bases and V by 5 bases; bases with no gene match: 8. The CDR3 DNA sequence: TGTGCCAGCAGTTCCGGGGGGGCCGATGAGACCCAGTACTTC. Encoded protein: CASSSGGADETQYF.

V is TRBV6-4 and J is TRBJ2-3; 8 bases align to TRBD2. CDR1 is MRHNA and CDR2 is SNTAGT in the germline V gene. Trimming removed 5 bases from V and 4 bases from J; junction bases left unmatched: 2. CDR3 length: 13 residues. The CDR3: CASSSTSADTQYF. Here the CDR3 DNA reads TGTGCCAGCAGTTCGACTAGCGCAGATACGCAGTATTTT.

The V call is TRBV29-1, the J call TRBJ1-1, with 7 positions matching TRBD1. This CDR3 contains 12 residues. J lost 5 bases, V lost 7 bases, and 7 bases had no gene match. Germline CDR1 SQVTM, CDR2 ANQGSEA. The CDR3 nucleotides are TGCAGCGCCGACAGGGTGGGGACTGAAGCTTTCTTT. Encoded protein: CSADRVGTEAFF.

The chain uses TRBV7-2 and TRBJ1-6; TRBD1 aligns across 8 bases. The V gene's germline CDR1 is SGHTA and CDR2 FQGNSA. The CDR3 is 15 amino acids. Trimming took 5 bases from V and 7 from J; bases not matched to a gene: 7. CDR3 DNA: TGTGCCAGCAGCACCCGATACAGGGGGAATTCACCCCTCCACTTT. Its protein is CASSTRYRGNSPLHF.

The gene calls are TRBV27 and TRBJ1-4; D ambiguous. V was pared by 5 bases and J by 4 bases, with 2 bases between. Germline CDR1 reads MNHEY; CDR2 reads SMNVEV (reference sequence). The CDR3 loop spans 11 amino acids. The CDR3 loop reads CASSGNEKLFF. Here the CDR3 DNA reads TGTGCCAGCAGTGGTAATGAAAAACTGTTTTTT.